This T cell receptor (beta chain) was found in a study of blood T cell repertoires in COVID-19. Across the study: Italy, Spain and the United States were the sources of the convalescent and acute COVID-19 samples.

In the source study's methods: Scientists estimated how many nucleated cells there were by amplifying reference gene primers. Measured with immunoSEQ multiplex PCR; TCRdb has only the in-frame clones, and not every one. From that table come the V and J calls and clone size; the DNA was used to work out D and trimming. The sample contains roughly 100,000 clones, around 73% of which appear only once. Germline V gene lookup returns CDR1 MGHDK and CDR2 SYGVNS. The CDR3 contains 15 residues. Trimming removed 6 bases from V and 6 bases from J; junction bases left unmatched: 11. The sequence came from a man in his 60s with active or convalescent COVID-19. What was sequenced was peripheral blood. V is TRBV25-1 and J is TRBJ1-3; the match to TRBD1 covers 7 bases. As DNA, the CDR3 is TGTGCCAGCAGCAAACCCGGGACAGCTGAAAACACCATATATTTT. Its translation: CASSKPGTAENTIYF.